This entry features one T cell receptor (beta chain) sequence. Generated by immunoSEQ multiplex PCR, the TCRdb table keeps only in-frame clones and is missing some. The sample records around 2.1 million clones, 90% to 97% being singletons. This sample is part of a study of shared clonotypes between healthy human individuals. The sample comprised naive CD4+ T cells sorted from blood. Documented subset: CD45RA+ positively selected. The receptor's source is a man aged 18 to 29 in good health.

In DNA, the CDR3 is TGTGCCAGCAGCTTACCCCGGGACGTTATCGGGGAGCTGTTTTTT. Its translation: CASSLPRDVIGELFF. The chain joins TRBV7-8 to TRBJ2-2; tentatively, D is TRBD1 or TRBD2 (5 bases each). Trimming took off 2 bases at V and 7 bases at J, with 14 bases between the two ends. Per the germline V gene, CDR1 is SGHVS and CDR2 is FQNEAQ. The CDR3 length is 15 residues.